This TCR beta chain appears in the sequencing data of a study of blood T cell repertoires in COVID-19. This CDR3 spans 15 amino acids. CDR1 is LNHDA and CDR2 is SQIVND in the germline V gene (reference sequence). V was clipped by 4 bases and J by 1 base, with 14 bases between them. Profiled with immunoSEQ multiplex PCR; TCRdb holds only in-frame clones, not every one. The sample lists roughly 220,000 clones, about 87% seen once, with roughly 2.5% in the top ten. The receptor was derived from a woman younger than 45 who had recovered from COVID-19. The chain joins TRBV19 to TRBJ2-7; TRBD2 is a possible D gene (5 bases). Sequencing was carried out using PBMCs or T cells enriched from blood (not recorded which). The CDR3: CASSRGRPGSYEQYF. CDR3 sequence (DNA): TGTGCCAGTAGTAGGGGTCGGCCGGGGTCCTACGAGCAGTACTTC.